These T cell receptor beta chains were read from a single sample in a study of response to subunit inactivated influenza vaccine. TCRdb re-called the RT-PCR reads through MiXCR, storing one row per CDR3 protein. This sample has 500,000 or so distinct CDR3 sequences; approximately 15% occur once, and the top ten carry 3%. Sequenced here: CD4+ T cells sorted from PBMCs, sampled less than 25 months after vaccination. These receptors came from a man in his fifties or sixties who received an inactivated influenza vaccine. The CDR3 runs from the conserved cysteine through the conserved F or W. The D gene is left open where the match is weak. Only some rows state a clone size, as once, few, many or a class for expanded clones.

TGCGCCAGCAGCTTGGTCCGGGCCCTTGGGTACGAGCAGTACTTC CASSLVRALGYEQYF TRBV5-1 . TRBJ2-7 few
TGTGCCAGCAGTGAAACGAGACGGTACTCTGGGGCCAACGTCCTGACTTTC CASSETRRYSGANVLTF TRBV12-3/TRBV12-4 . TRBJ2-6 few
TGTGCCAGCAGTCCGAGACAGGGTTTCAGGGCTTTCTTT CASSPRQGFRAFF TRBV27 TRBD1 TRBJ1-1 .
TGTGCCAGCAGCGGACTAGCCGGTGACACCGGGGAGCTGGTTTTT CASSGLAGDTGELVF TRBV5-5 TRBD2 TRBJ2-2 .
TGTGCCAGCAGCGCACAGGGGGTAGGAGAGACCCAGTACTTC CASSAQGVGETQYF TRBV9 TRBD1 TRBJ2-5 few
TGTGCCATCGCCCCGGGGCTGGATTTCTACGAGCAGTACTTC CAIAPGLDFYEQYF TRBV10-3 . TRBJ2-7 few
TGCAGTGCTGGAAAAGTGGTAGCGGGAGGAAACTACGAGCAGTACTTC CSAGKVVAGGNYEQYF TRBV20-1 TRBD2 TRBJ2-7 few
TGTGCCAGCAGCTTGGGCGGCAGGGTCACCGGGGAGCTGTTTTTT CASSLGGRVTGELFF TRBV5-8 . TRBJ2-2 few
TGTGCCAGCAGTTACCCGGGACAGGGGGCTGTCACCGGGGAGCTGTTTTTT CASSYPGQGAVTGELFF TRBV6-2/TRBV6-3 TRBD1 TRBJ2-2 .
TGTGCCAGCAGACTTCTGACCGGATACACTGAAGCTTTCTTT CASRLLTGYTEAFF TRBV6-1 . TRBJ1-1 .
TGTGCCAGCAGCCGATGGGACAGGGAGAACACCGGGGAGCTGTTTTTT CASSRWDRENTGELFF TRBV7-2 TRBD1 TRBJ2-2 .
TGTGCCAGCAGCTTATCGTGGGCTAACGAGCAGTACTTC CASSLSWANEQYF TRBV7-2 . TRBJ2-7 few
TGCGCCAGCAGCCCGACGGGGCTAGGCATTCAGTACTTC CASSPTGLGIQYF TRBV5-1 . TRBJ2-4 few
TGTGCCACGGAGGGCCGCTCTGGAAATACCATATATTTT CATEGRSGNTIYF TRBV24-1 . TRBJ1-3 few
TGTGCCAGCAGCCGGAGCGGCGGACTCACAGATACGCAGTATTTT CASSRSGGLTDTQYF TRBV7-2 . TRBJ2-3 .
TGCGCCAGCAGCCAACAGGGGAGCTCCTACAATGAGCAGTTCTTC CASSQQGSSYNEQFF TRBV5-1 TRBD1 TRBJ2-1 many
TGCGCCAGCACTCCGGGCAACTTGGGCACTGAAGCTTTCTTT CASTPGNLGTEAFF TRBV5-1 . TRBJ1-1 .
TGTGCCAGCCAACGAAGTGGCGGGACCGGCAATGAGCAGTTCTTC CASQRSGGTGNEQFF TRBV12-3/TRBV12-4 . TRBJ2-1 .
TGTGCCAGCAGCTTAGCCCCTATGGGTGAGCAGTACTTC CASSLAPMGEQYF TRBV7-9 . TRBJ2-7 few
TGTGCCAGCAGCCCCTGGACTACACTAAATTCACCCCTCCACTTT CASSPWTTLNSPLHF TRBV7-2 . TRBJ1-6 many
TGTGCCAGCAGCTTATTTCGGGGCCAAGAGACCCAGTACTTC CASSLFRGQETQYF TRBV7-2 . TRBJ2-5 few
TGCAGCACCGGCAGTGGGCTCATCCCCACCCAGTACTTC CSTGSGLIPTQYF TRBV29-1 . TRBJ2-5 many
TGTGCCAGCAGCTTAGTTGCTGGACTACCCGGTACCGGGGAGCTGTTTTTT CASSLVAGLPGTGELFF TRBV7-2 . TRBJ2-2 .
TGTGCCAGCAGGGGATCAGGGCGGGAGACCCAGTACTTC CASRGSGRETQYF TRBV6-1 . TRBJ2-5 .
TGTGCCAGCACCCCCGGTGAGGGGCGTAGAGAGCAGTACTTC CASTPGEGRREQYF TRBV5-4 . TRBJ2-7 once
TGTGCCAGCAGTTGGACACACGACTACAATGAGCAGTTCTTC CASSWTHDYNEQFF TRBV6-2/TRBV6-3 . TRBJ2-1 .
TGTGCCAGCAGCGCGGGGGACACAGATACGCAGTATTTT CASSAGDTDTQYF TRBV9 . TRBJ2-3 many
TGTGCCAGCAGTTTAGTCAGGGCCGGGGAGCTGTTTTTT CASSLVRAGELFF TRBV12-3/TRBV12-4 . TRBJ2-2 many
TGCAGTGCTAGAGGGCCGGGACAGGGGGCCTACGAGCAGTACTTC CSARGPGQGAYEQYF TRBV20-1 TRBD1 TRBJ2-7 .
TGTGCCAGCAGTTTAGGGCGGGGGCGTGCCTACAATGAGCAGTTCTTC CASSLGRGRAYNEQFF TRBV12-3/TRBV12-4 . TRBJ2-1 many
TGTGCCAGCAGCCAAGCCCCCGCGGGGGCGACCCCCGGGGAGCTGTTTTTT CASSQAPAGATPGELFF TRBV4-2 . TRBJ2-2 .
TGTGCCAGCAGCCAAACGACTAGCGCCGAGCAGTACTTC CASSQTTSAEQYF TRBV14 TRBD2 TRBJ2-7 .
TGCGCCAGCAGCTCACCGGCGGTGGATACGCAGTATTTT CASSSPAVDTQYF TRBV5-1 . TRBJ2-3 many
TGTGCCAGCAGCTTACAACAGGGGACCGGGGAGCTGTTTTTT CASSLQQGTGELFF TRBV7-2 TRBD1 TRBJ2-2 few
TGTGCCACCCCTCAGCAGGGGGCTCGAGGAATAGACTATGGCTACACCTTC CATPQQGARGIDYGYTF TRBV2 TRBD1 TRBJ1-2 few
TGTGCCAGCAGCTTTGCTAGCGTCGGGGAGCTGTTTTTT CASSFASVGELFF TRBV7-2 . TRBJ2-2 few
TGTGCCATCAGGGACTCACAAGAGACCCAGTACTTC CAIRDSQETQYF TRBV10-3 . TRBJ2-5 few
TGTGCCAGCAGAGAGGGGACAGGGGAAGAGACCCAGTACTTC CASREGTGEETQYF TRBV2 TRBD1 TRBJ2-5 many
TGTGCCAGCAGCCAAAACTTGTTGGGGAGGGGAGTGAATGAGCAGTTCTTC CASSQNLLGRGVNEQFF TRBV4-2 TRBD2 TRBJ2-1 few
TGCAGTGCTAGACTAGCGGGAGACGCCTACGAGCAGTACTTC CSARLAGDAYEQYF TRBV20-1 TRBD2 TRBJ2-7 .
TGTGCCACGGGGCTCGGGGCTAGCACAGATACGCAGTATTTT CATGLGASTDTQYF TRBV7-9 . TRBJ2-3 .
TGTGCCAGCAGCTTAGGTGGACTAGCGGGAGGACTGGCAACGCAGTATTTT CASSLGGLAGGLATQYF TRBV7-2 TRBD2 TRBJ2-3 .
TGTGCCACCATGGCCGGAGGGCCCGGGGAGCTGTTTTTT CATMAGGPGELFF TRBV24-1 . TRBJ2-2 few
TGCAGTGCCATGAGTAGCAGGGCACGGGGGGAGCAGTACTTC CSAMSSRARGEQYF TRBV20-1 . TRBJ2-7 few
TGCAGCGTTGAAGAGATGAAGGGACAGGCAAACTACAATGAGCAGTTCTTC CSVEEMKGQANYNEQFF TRBV29-1 TRBD1 TRBJ2-1 few
TGCAGTGCTAGAGATGCTCCGGGACTAGCGGGTGCCAATGAGCAGTTCTTC CSARDAPGLAGANEQFF TRBV20-1 TRBD2 TRBJ2-1 few
TGTGCCAGCAGTGTTGCGGGTGGCGGGACAGGGCTCCACGAGCAGTACTTC CASSVAGGGTGLHEQYF TRBV2 TRBD1 TRBJ2-7 .
TGCAGTGCCAGACCACCACTCTTAGATACGCAGTATTTT CSARPPLLDTQYF TRBV20-1 . TRBJ2-3 .
TGCGCCAGCAGAGCGGACAGGGTTTACACCGGGGAGCTGTTTTTT CASRADRVYTGELFF TRBV5-1 TRBD1 TRBJ2-2 many
TGCAGCGTTGGGGACGTAAACTATGGCTACACCTTC CSVGDVNYGYTF TRBV29-1 . TRBJ1-2 few
TGTGCCAGCAGCCCGTCGGGGGGGAAGGGCTACACCTTC CASSPSGGKGYTF TRBV12-3/TRBV12-4 . TRBJ1-2 many
TGTGCCAGCAGCCGACCCGGGACAGGTTACCCTGAAGCTTTCTTT CASSRPGTGYPEAFF TRBV6-2/TRBV6-3 TRBD1 TRBJ1-1 .
TGTGCCAGCTCACCGCCAACAGGGGGCGCCTACAATGAGCAGTTCTTC CASSPPTGGAYNEQFF TRBV18 TRBD1 TRBJ2-1 .
TGCGCCAGCAGTTCCCGACTAGCGGGGGCCAACAATGAGCAGTTCTTC CASSSRLAGANNEQFF TRBV5-1 TRBD2 TRBJ2-1 .
TGCGCCAGCAGCGTACTTGGCGGGCTTACAGATACGCAGTATTTT CASSVLGGLTDTQYF TRBV10-2 . TRBJ2-3 .